This T cell receptor beta chain was identified during a study of OX40 agonist ivuxolimab in advanced cancers. Study context: Of the participants, approximately 40% had some prior anti-PD-1, anti-PD-L1 or anti-CTLA-4 therapy, which was allowed.

The ends lost 4 bases at V and 2 bases at J; junction bases unmatched: 7. CDR3 size: 18 residues. Per the germline V gene, CDR1 is MNHEY and CDR2 is SMNVEV (reference sequence). Researchers took blood at baseline, on cycle 4 day 1, and on cycle 7 day 1. The method was immunoSEQ multiplex PCR; TCRdb's version includes in-frame clones alone and lacks a portion of them. The profile shows tens of thousands of clones, 91% of them singletons. Worth noting for this clone: Its antigen is as yet unknown.

Study-level findings and limits: Low normalized T-cell clonal expansion also characterized some of the nonresponders. In CD8+ T cells, expanded clones were on average more numerous than in CD4+.

The sequenced sample was CD4+ or CD8+ T cells sorted from blood, obtained in a trial of the OX40 agonist ivuxolimab. This TCR came from an adult with an advanced solid tumor such as melanoma, head and neck, liver or kidney cancer. The J gene is TRBJ2-6, the V gene TRBV27; 11 bases match TRBD1. CDR3 sequence reads: CASSYLGQGGTGANVLTF. Written as DNA, the CDR3 is TGTGCCAGCAGTTATTTGGGACAGGGGGGAACTGGGGCCAACGTCCTGACTTTC.